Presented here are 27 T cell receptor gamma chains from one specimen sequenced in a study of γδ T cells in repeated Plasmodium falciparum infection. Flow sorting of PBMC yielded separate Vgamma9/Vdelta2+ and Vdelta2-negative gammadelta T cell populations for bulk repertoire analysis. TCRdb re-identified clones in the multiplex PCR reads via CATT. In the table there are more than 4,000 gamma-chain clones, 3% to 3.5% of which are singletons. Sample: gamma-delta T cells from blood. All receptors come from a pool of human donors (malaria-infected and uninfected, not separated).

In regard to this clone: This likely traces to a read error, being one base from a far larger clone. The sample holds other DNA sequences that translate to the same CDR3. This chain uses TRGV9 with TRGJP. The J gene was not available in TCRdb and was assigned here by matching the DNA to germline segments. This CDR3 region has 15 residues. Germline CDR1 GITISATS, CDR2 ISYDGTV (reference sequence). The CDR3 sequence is CALWELELGKKIKVF. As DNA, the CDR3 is TGTGCCCTGTGGGAGTTAGAGTTGGGCAAAAAAATCAAGGTATTT.

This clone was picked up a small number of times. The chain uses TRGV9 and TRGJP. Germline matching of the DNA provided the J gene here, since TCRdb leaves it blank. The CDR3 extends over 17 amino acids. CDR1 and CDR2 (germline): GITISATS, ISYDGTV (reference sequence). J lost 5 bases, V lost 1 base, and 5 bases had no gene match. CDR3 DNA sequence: TGTGCCTTGTGGGAGGTCCAAGAAGAGTTGGGCAAAAAAATCAAGGTATTT. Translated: CALWEVQEELGKKIKVF.

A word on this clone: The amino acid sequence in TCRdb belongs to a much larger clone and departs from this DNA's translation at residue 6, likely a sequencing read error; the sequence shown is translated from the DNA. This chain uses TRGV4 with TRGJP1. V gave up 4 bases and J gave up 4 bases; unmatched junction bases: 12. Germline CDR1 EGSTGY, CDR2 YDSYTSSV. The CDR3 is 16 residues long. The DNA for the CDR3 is TGTGCCACCTGGGAGAGGGTATGGGGCACTGGTTGGTTCAAGATATTT. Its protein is CATWERVWGTGWFKIF.

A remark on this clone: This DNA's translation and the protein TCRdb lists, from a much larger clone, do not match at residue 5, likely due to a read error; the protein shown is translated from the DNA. The DNA of the CDR3 is TGTGCCACCTGGGGTGGGCTTGATTATAAGAAACTCTTT. It encodes CATWGGLDYKKLF. The V gene is TRGV4, the J gene TRGJ1 or TRGJ2. In the absence of a J gene in TCRdb, the DNA was matched to germline to assign it here. CDR3 length equals 13 residues. CDR1 and CDR2 (germline): EGSTGY, YDSYTSSV.

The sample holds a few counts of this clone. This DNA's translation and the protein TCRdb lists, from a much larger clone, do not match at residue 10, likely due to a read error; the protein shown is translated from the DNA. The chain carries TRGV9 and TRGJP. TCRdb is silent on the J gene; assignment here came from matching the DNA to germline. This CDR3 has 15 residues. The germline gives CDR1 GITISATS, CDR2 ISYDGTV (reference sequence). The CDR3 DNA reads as TGTGCCTTGTGGGATGTCGAGTTGGGCAGAAAAATCAAGGTATTT. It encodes CALWDVELGRKIKVF.

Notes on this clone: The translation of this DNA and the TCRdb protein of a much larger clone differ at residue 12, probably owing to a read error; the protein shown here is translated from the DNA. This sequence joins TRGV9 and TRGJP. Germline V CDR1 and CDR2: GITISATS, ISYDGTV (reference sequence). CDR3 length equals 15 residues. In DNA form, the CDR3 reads TGTGCCTTGTGGGAGGAAGAGTTGGGCAAAAAAACCAAGGTATTT. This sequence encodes CALWEEELGKKTKVF.

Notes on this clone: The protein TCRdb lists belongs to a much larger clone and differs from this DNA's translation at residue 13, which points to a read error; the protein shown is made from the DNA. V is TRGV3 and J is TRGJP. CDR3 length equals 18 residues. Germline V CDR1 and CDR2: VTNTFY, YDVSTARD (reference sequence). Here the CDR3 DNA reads TGTGCCACCTGGGTCCCAAGGCCACAAGAGTTGGGCAATAAAATCAAGGTATTT. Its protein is CATWVPRPQELGNKIKVF.

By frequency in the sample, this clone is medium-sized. Here the CDR3 reads CATWDSPQNYYKKLF. In DNA, the CDR3 is TGTGCCACCTGGGACAGCCCTCAGAATTATTATAAGAAACTCTTT. The rearrangement links TRGV5 to TRGJ1 or TRGJ2. The CDR3 spans 15 residues. Trimming at V came to 1 base and at J to 0 bases, leaving 6 bases not matched to a gene. The V gene's germline CDR1 is VINAFY and CDR2 YDVSNSKD.

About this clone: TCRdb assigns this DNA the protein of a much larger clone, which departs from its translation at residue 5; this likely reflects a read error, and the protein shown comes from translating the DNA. CDR3: CATWGGPPNYYKKLF. The CDR3 coding sequence is TGTGCCACCTGGGGTGGTCCCCCGAATTATTATAAGAAACTCTTT. The chain uses TRGV4 and TRGJ1 or TRGJ2. CDR1 EGSTGY and CDR2 YDSYTSSV come from the germline V gene. The V gene end was trimmed by 5 bases and the J gene end by 0 bases; junction bases not matched to a gene: 10. The CDR3 runs 15 residues.

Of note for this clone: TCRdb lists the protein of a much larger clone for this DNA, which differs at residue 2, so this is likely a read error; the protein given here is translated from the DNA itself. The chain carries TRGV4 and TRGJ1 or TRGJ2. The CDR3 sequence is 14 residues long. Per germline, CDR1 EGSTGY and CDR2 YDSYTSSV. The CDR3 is CTTWDGPYYYKKLF. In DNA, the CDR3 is TGTACCACCTGGGATGGACCCTATTATTATAAGAAACTCTTT.

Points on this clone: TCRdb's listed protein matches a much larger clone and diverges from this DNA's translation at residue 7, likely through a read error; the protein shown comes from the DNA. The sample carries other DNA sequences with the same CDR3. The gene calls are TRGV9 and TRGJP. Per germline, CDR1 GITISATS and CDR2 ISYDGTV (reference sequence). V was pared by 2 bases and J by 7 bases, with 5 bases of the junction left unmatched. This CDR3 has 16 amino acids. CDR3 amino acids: CALWEARELGKKIKVF. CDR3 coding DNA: TGTGCCTTGTGGGAGGCCAGGGAGTTGGGCAAAAAAATCAAGGTATTT.

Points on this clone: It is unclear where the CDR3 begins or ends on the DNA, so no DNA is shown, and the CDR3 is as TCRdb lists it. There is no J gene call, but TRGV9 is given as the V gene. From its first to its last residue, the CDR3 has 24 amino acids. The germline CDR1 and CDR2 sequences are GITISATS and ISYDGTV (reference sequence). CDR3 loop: CACDTGGYPWDTRQMFFGTGIKLF.

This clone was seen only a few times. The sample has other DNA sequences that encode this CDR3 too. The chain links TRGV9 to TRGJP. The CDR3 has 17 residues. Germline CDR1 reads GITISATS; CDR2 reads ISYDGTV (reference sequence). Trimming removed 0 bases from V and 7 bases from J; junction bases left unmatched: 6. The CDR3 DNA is TGTGCCTTGTGGGAGGTGCCCCCTGAGTTGGGCAAAAAAATCAAGGTATTT. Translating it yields CALWEVPPELGKKIKVF.

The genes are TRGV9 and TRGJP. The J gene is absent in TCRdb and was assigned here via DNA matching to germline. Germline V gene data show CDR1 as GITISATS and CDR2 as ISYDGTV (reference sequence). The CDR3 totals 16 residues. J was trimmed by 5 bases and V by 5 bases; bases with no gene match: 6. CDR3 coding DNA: TGTGCCTTGTGGGGTCGGGAAGAGTTGGGCAAAAAAATCAAGGTATTT. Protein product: CALWGREELGKKIKVF.

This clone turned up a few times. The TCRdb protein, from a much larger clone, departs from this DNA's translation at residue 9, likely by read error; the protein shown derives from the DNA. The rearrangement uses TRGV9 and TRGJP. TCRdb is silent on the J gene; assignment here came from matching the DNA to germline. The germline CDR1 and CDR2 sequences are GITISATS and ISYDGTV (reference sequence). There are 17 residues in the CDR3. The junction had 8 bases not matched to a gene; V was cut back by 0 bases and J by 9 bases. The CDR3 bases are TGTGCCTTGTGGGAGGTGTTTGGGGGGTTGGGCAAAAAAATCAAGGTATTT. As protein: CALWEVFGGLGKKIKVF.

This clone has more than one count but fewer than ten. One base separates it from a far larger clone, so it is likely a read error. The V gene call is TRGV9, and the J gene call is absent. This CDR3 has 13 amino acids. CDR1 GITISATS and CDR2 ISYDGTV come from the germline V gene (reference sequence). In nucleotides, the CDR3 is TGTGCCTTGTGGGAGGTTTTCTATTATAAGAAGCTCTTT. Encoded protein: CALWEVFYYKKLF.

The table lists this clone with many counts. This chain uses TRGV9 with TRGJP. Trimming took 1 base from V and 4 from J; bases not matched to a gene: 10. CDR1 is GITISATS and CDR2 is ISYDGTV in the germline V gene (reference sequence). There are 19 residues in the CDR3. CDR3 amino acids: CALWEVQFIQELGKKIKVF. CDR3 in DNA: TGTGCCTTGTGGGAGGTCCAATTCATACAAGAGTTGGGCAAAAAAATCAAGGTATTT.

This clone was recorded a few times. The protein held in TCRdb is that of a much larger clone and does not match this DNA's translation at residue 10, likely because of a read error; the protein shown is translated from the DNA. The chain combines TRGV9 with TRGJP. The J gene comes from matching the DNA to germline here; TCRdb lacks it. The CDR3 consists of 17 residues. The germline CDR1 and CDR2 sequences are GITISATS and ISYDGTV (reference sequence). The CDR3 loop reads CALWEDSQESGKKIKVF. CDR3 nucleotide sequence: TGTGCCTTGTGGGAGGATAGCCAAGAGTCGGGCAAAAAAATCAAGGTATTT.

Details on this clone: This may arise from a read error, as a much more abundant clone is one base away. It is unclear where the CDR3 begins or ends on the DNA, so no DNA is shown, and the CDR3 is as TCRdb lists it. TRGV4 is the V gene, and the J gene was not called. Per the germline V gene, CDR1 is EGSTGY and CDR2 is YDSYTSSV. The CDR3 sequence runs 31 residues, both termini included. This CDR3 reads CATWALARRGNSLAVEQHLLSQVSIGRIQHF.

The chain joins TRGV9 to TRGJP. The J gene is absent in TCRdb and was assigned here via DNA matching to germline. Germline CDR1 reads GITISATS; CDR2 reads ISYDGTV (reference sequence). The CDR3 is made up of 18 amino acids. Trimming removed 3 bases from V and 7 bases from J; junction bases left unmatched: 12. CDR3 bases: TGTGCCTTGTGGGAGTTAGGCCCCCTTGAGTTGGGCAAAAAAATCAAGGTATTT. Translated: CALWELGPLELGKKIKVF.

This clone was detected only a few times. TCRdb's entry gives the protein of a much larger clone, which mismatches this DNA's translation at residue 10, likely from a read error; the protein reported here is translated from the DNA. This CDR3 is CALWEGQELSKKIKVF. CDR3 DNA: TGTGCCTTGTGGGAGGGCCAAGAGTTGAGCAAAAAAATCAAGGTATTT. This chain links TRGV9 with TRGJP. Since TCRdb gives no J gene, matching the DNA to germline was used here to assign it. The CDR3 has 16 amino acids. Germline CDR1 is GITISATS and CDR2 is ISYDGTV (reference sequence).

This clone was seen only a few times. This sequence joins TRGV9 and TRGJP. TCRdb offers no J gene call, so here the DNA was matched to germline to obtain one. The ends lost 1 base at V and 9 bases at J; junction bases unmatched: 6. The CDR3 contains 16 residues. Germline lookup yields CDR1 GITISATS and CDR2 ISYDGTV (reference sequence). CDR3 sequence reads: CALWEVAGLGKKIKVF. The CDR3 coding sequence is TGTGCCTTGTGGGAGGTAGCCGGGTTGGGCAAAAAAATCAAGGTATTT.

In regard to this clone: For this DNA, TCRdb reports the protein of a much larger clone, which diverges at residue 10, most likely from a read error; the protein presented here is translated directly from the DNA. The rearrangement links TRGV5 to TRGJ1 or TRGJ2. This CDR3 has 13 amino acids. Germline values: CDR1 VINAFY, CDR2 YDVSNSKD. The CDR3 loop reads CATWDKKCYEKLF. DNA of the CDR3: TGTGCCACCTGGGACAAAAAGTGTTATGAGAAACTCTTT.

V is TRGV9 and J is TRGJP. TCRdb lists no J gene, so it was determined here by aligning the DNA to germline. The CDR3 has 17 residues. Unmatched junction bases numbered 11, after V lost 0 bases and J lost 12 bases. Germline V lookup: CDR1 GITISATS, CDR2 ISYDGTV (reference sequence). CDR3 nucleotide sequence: TGTGCCTTGTGGGAGGTGCAGTCTTTTCGGGGCAAAAAAATCAAGGTATTT. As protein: CALWEVQSFRGKKIKVF.

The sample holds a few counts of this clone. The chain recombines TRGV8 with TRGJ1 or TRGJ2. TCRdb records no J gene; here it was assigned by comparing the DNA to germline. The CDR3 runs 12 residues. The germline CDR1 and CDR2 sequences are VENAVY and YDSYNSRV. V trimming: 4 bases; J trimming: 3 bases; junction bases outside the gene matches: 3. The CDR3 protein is CATWDPYYKKLF. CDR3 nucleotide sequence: TGTGCCACCTGGGACCCTTATTATAAGAAACTCTTT.

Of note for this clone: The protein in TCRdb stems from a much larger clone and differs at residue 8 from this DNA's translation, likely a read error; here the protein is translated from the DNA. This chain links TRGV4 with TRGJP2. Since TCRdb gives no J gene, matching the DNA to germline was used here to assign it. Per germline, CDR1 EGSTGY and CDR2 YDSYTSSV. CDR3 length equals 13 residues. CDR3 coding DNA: TGTGCCACCTGGGATGCTAGTGTTTGGATCAAGACGTTT. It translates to CATWDASVWIKTF.

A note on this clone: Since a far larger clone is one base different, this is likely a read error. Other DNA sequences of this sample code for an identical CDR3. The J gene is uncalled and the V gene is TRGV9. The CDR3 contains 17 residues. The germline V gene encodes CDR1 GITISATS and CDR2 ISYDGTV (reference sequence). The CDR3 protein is CALWEAGEELGKKIKVF. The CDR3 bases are TGTGCCTTGTGGGAGGCGGGAGAAGAGTTGGGCAAAAAAATCAAGGTGTTT.